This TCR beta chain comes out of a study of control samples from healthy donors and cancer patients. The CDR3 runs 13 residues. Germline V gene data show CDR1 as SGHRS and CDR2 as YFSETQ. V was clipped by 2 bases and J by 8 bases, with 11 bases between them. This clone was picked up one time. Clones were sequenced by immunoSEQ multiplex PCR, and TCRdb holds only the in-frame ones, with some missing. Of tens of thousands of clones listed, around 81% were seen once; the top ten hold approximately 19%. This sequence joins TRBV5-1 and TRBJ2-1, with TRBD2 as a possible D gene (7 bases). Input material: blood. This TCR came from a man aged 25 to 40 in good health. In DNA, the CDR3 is TGCGCCAGCAGCTTAGGGGGGGTCGATGAGCAGTTCTTC. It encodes CASSLGGVDEQFF.